What follows describes a single T cell receptor beta chain. These data belong to a study of blood T cells in healthy people across ages. The CDR3 sequence is 15 residues long. With 3 bases clipped from V and 4 bases from J, the junction kept 5 bases outside the gene matches. In germline, CDR1 is SNHLY, CDR2 FYNNEI. A second about 6 to 11 cycle PCR used barcoded and J-beta primers. Via MiXCR, TCRdb re-called the 5' RACE reads, giving one row per CDR3 protein. The table includes about 800,000 distinct CDR3 sequences, approximately 25% detected once. These records were also assigned to another study, of T cells of mothers and their children.

The chain joins TRBV2 to TRBJ2-7; TRBD2 matches at 11 bases. Input material: blood. This clonotype originated in a boy aged 10-17 years in good health. The CDR3 is CASSDPGLAAYEQYF. The CDR3 region has the DNA TGTGCCAGCAGTGACCCGGGACTAGCGGCTTACGAGCAGTACTTC.